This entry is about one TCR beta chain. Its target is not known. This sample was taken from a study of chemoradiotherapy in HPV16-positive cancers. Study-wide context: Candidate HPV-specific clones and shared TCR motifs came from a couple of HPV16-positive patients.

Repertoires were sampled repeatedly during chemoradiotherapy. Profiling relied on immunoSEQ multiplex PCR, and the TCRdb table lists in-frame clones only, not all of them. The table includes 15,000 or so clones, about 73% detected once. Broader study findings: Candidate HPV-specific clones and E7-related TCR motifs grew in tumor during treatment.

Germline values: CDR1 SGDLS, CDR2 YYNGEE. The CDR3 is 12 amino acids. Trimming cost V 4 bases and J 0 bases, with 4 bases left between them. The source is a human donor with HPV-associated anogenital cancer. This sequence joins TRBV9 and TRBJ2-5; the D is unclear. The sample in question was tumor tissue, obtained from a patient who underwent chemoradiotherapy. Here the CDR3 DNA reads TGTGCCAGCAGCAGGCACCAAGAGACCCAGTACTTC. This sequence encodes CASSRHQETQYF.